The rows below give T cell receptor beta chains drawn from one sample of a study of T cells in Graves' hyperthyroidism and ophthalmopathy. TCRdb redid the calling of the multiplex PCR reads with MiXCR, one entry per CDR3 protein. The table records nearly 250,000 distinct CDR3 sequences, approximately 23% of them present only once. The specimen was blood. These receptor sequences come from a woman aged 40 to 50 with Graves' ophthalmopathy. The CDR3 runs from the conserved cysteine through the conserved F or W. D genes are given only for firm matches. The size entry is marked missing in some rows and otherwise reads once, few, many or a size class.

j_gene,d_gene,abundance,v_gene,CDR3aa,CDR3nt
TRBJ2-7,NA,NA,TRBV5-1,CASSHMDSSYEQYF,TGCGCCAGCAGCCACATGGACAGCTCCTACGAGCAGTACTTC
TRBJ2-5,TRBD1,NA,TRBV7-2,CASSLSGTAERAQYF,TGTGCCAGCAGCTTATCCGGGACAGCCGAAAGAGCCCAGTACTTC
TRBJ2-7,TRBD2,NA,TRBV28,CASSLTLAGLSYEQYF,TGTGCCAGCAGTTTGACTCTAGCGGGTCTCTCCTACGAGCAGTACTTC
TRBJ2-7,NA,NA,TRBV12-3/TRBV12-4,CASSHDRHNYEQYF,TGTGCCAGCAGCCATGACAGGCACAACTACGAGCAGTACTTC
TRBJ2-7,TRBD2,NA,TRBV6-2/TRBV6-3,CASSYSGTIGGRSVPYEQYF,TGTGCCAGCAGTTACTCGGGGACTATAGGCGGGAGATCAGTTCCCTACGAGCAGTACTTC
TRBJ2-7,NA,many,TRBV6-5,CASRTSSSYEQYF,TGTGCCAGCAGGACCAGCAGCTCCTACGAGCAGTACTTC
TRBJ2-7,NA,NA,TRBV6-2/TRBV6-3,CASSYSISGSPYEQYF,TGTGCCAGCAGTTACTCGATATCAGGGTCCCCCTACGAGCAGTACTTC
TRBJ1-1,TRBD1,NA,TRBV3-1,CASSQIGQGEAFF,TGTGCCAGCAGCCAAATTGGACAGGGTGAAGCTTTCTTT
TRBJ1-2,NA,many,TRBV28,CASPGRDYGYTF,TGTGCCAGCCCGGGGCGAGACTATGGCTACACCTTC
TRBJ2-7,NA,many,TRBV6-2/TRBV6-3,CASSYSGGTIEQYF,TGTGCCAGCAGTTACTCAGGCGGGACGATCGAGCAGTACTTC
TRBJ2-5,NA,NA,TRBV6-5,CASSYSHPGTMETQYF,TGTGCCAGCAGTTACTCGCACCCCGGGACCATGGAGACCCAGTACTTC
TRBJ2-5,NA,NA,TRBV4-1,CASSDRFRGETQYF,TGCGCCAGCAGCGATCGCTTTAGAGGGGAGACCCAGTACTTC
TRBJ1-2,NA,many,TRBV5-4,CASSPRGAGYTF,TGTGCCAGCAGCCCCCGAGGGGCCGGCTACACCTTC
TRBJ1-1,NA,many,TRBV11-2,CASSAYRVGKTEAFF,TGTGCCAGCAGCGCCTACAGGGTCGGGAAGACTGAAGCTTTCTTT
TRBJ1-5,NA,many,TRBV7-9,CASSSRVREHQPQHF,TGTGCCAGCAGCTCCCGGGTGAGAGAGCATCAGCCCCAGCATTTT
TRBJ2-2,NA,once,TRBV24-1,CATSETGTYTGELFF,TGTGCCACCAGTGAGACCGGGACGTACACCGGGGAGCTGTTTTTT
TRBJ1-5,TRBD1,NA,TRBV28,CASSLYQGASYQPQHF,TGTGCCAGCAGTTTGTACCAGGGGGCGTCATATCAGCCCCAGCATTTT
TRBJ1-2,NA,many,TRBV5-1,CASSLDQGYHGYTF,TGCGCCAGCAGCTTGGATCAGGGTTACCATGGCTACACCTTC
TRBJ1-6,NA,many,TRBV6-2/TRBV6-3,CASTAGIQYSPLHF,TGTGCCAGCACGGCGGGGATCCAGTATTCACCCCTCCACTTT
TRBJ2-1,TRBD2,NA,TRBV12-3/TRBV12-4,CASRRTSGTNEQFF,TGTGCCAGCAGACGGACTAGCGGGACCAATGAGCAGTTCTTC
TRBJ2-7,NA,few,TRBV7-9,CASSSVELAGEQYF,TGTGCCAGCAGCTCGGTTGAGTTGGCTGGAGAGCAGTACTTC
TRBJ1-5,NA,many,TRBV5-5,CASSLAGWDSNQPQHF,TGTGCCAGCAGCTTGGCCGGATGGGACAGCAATCAGCCCCAGCATTTT
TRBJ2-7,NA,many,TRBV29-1,CSVGGAGEQYF,TGCAGCGTTGGAGGGGCGGGAGAGCAGTACTTC
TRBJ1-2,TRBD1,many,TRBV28,CASSLQGAEGYTF,TGTGCCAGCAGTTTACAGGGGGCGGAGGGCTACACCTTC
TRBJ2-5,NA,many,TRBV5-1,CASSGRDQETQYF,TGCGCCAGCAGTGGACGGGATCAAGAGACCCAGTACTTC
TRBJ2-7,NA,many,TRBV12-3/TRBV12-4,CASSLALDPYEQYF,TGTGCCAGCAGTTTAGCGCTTGACCCCTACGAGCAGTACTTC
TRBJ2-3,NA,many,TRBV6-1,CASELAINTDTQYF,TGTGCCAGCGAACTAGCTATAAACACAGATACGCAGTATTTT
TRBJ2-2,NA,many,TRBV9,CASSVAGFDGELFF,TGTGCCAGCAGCGTAGCCGGGTTCGACGGGGAGCTGTTTTTT
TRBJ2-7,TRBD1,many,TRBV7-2,CASSPVGQGLHEQYF,TGTGCCAGCAGCCCGGTGGGACAGGGTCTCCACGAGCAGTACTTC
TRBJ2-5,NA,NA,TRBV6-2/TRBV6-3,CASSLNAYQETQYF,TGTGCCAGCAGTTTGAACGCGTACCAAGAGACCCAGTACTTC
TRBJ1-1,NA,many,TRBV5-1,CASSLGQRNTEAFF,TGCGCCAGCAGCCTTGGACAGAGGAACACTGAAGCTTTCTTT
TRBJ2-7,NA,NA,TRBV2,CASSNFSLAYEQYF,TGTGCCAGCAGTAATTTCTCCTTAGCCTACGAGCAGTACTTC
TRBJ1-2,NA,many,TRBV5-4,CASSAGIGVQDYGYTF,TGTGCCAGCAGCGCCGGGATCGGGGTTCAGGACTATGGCTACACCTTC
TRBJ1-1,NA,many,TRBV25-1,CASSEKIGGAGNTEAFF,TGTGCCAGCAGTGAAAAGATCGGGGGGGCAGGGAACACTGAAGCTTTCTTT
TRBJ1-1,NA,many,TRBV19,CASSIGGSRLLNTEAFF,TGTGCCAGTAGTATTGGCGGCAGCCGCCTATTGAACACTGAAGCTTTCTTT
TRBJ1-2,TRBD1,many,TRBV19,CASRVPDRADYGYTF,TGTGCCAGTAGAGTACCGGACAGGGCCGACTATGGCTACACCTTC
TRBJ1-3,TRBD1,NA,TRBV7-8,CASSFRQGAGNTIYF,TGTGCCAGCAGCTTTCGACAGGGGGCCGGAAACACCATATATTTT
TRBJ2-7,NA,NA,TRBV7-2,CASSFSVDSSYEQYF,TGTGCCAGCAGCTTTAGCGTAGACAGTTCCTACGAGCAGTACTTC
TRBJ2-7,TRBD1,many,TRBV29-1,CSVAGGTYEQYF,TGCAGCGTAGCAGGGGGAACCTACGAGCAGTACTTC
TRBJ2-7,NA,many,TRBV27,CASRQAPGFDEQYF,TGTGCCAGCCGCCAAGCCCCAGGTTTCGACGAGCAGTACTTC